This T cell receptor (beta chain) derives from a study of OX40 agonist ivuxolimab in advanced cancers. Regarding the study as a whole: Compared with others, partial responders at 0.1-3.0 mg/kg displayed clonal expansion among the lowest.

This table comes from immunoSEQ multiplex PCR, and its TCRdb copy is limited to in-frame clones, with some not included. The top ten hold approximately 25% of the sample, which has around 60,000 clones, around nine tenths seen once. The V gene's germline CDR1 is MNHEY and CDR2 SMNVEV (reference sequence). The CDR3 has 15 amino acids. The trim removed 5 bases at V and 2 bases at J, leaving 6 bases unmatched. A remark on this clone: Its specificity is unknown.

This rearrangement joins TRBV27 to TRBJ1-1; 9 nucleotides match TRBD1. The TCR was taken from an adult with an advanced solid tumor such as melanoma, head and neck, liver or kidney cancer. The specimen comprised CD4+ or CD8+ T cells sorted from blood, sampled in a trial of the OX40 agonist ivuxolimab. The CDR3 coding sequence is TGTGCCAGCAGTCCCTGGACAGGGGCAAACACTGAAGCTTTCTTT. Translated: CASSPWTGANTEAFF.